This T cell receptor beta chain was sequenced during a study of shared clonotypes between healthy human individuals. The table came from immunoSEQ multiplex PCR; TCRdb's copy has only in-frame clones and leaves some out. The sample carries roughly 2.5 million clones, 90% to 95% recorded once. Germline-derived CDR1 and CDR2 are SGHNT and YYREEE (reference sequence). Trimming took 3 bases from V and 1 from J, leaving 10 bases between them. The CDR3 is made up of 14 amino acids. The study, taken as a whole, reports: The study sampled only blood, and tissue repertoires likely differ.

With respect to this clone: As yet, its antigen is unknown.

The sequence derives from a man younger than 35 in good health. The J gene is TRBJ1-1, the V gene TRBV5-4; D is unclear. The sample comprised naive CD4+ T cells sorted from blood. Subset described: CD45RA+ positively selected. The CDR3 is CASSSPGWNTEAFF. DNA of the CDR3: TGTGCCAGCAGCTCTCCGGGCTGGAACACTGAAGCTTTCTTT.